The present TCR beta chain was sequenced within a study of T cell responses to AZD1222 COVID-19 vaccine. Trimming shortened V by 5 bases and J by 0 bases, and 13 bases separated the two germline ends. Germline CDR1 and CDR2: ENHRY and SYGVKD. The CDR3 is 15 residues long. Libraries were prepared by immunoSEQ multiplex PCR; TCRdb keeps only in-frame clonotypes and omits some of them. The sample records about 110,000 clones, roughly 89% being singletons. Sequenced here: peripheral blood, sampled 28 days after the second AZD1222 dose. The chain carries TRBV10-3 and TRBJ1-1; D gene ambiguous. The receptor was isolated from an adult who received the AZD1222 COVID-19 vaccine. The CDR3 DNA reads as TGTGCCATCAGTTCCGCGGGAACCGTGAACACTGAAGCTTTCTTT. Protein sequence: CAISSAGTVNTEAFF.